This passage covers 26 T cell receptor beta chains from one sample sequenced in a study of cytomegalovirus exposure and HLA in healthy donors. Primers for the PCR totalled 60 Vbeta and 13 Jbeta. Generated by immunoSEQ multiplex PCR, the TCRdb table keeps only in-frame clones and is missing some. Counted here are approximately 130,000 clones, more than 75% occurring once; the ten biggest clones make up about 8.1%. Sample: PBMCs. The receptor set was obtained from a woman aged 45-65 years in good health and CMV-seropositive.

This clone has more than one count but fewer than ten. This chain connects TRBV9 to TRBJ2-7; TRBD2 is a possible D gene (6 bases). CDR1 and CDR2 from the germline V gene are SGDLS and YYNGEE. Trimming removed 3 bases at V and 5 bases at J, with 15 bases between. The CDR3 spans 14 residues. This CDR3 is CASSAGLPKNEQYF. The CDR3, as DNA: TGTGCCAGCAGCGCGGGACTGCCCAAGAACGAGCAGTACTTC.

This chain connects TRBV29-1 to TRBJ2-1; D is perhaps TRBD2 (5 bases). Per the germline V gene, CDR1 is SQVTM and CDR2 is ANQGSEA. V lost 4 bases and J lost 9, with 13 bases in between. The CDR3 extends over 12 amino acids. Here the CDR3 DNA reads TGCAGCGTTGGCCACTGGGAGTCTGAGCAGTTCTTC. Amino acid sequence: CSVGHWESEQFF.

The chain links TRBV9 to TRBJ2-1; 11 bases align to TRBD2. After removal of 3 bases from V and 5 bases from J, the junction contained 7 bases not matched to a gene. This CDR3 spans 16 amino acids. The V gene's germline CDR1 is SGDLS and CDR2 YYNGEE. For the CDR3, the DNA is TGTGCCAGCAGCGACCACATAGCGGGGGGGCACAATGAGCAGTTCTTC. This gives the protein CASSDHIAGGHNEQFF.

The chain recombines TRBV7-8 with TRBJ1-5; 7 bases map to TRBD1. CDR3 size: 16 residues. The ends lost 2 bases at V and 7 bases at J; junction bases unmatched: 11. The germline CDR1 and CDR2 sequences are SGHVS and FQNEAQ. DNA for the CDR3: TGTGCCAGCAGCTTAAAAGACAGGGAAATTGGGCAGCCCCAGCATTTT. Protein product: CASSLKDREIGQPQHF.

This clone was found a few times. The chain recombines TRBV19 with TRBJ1-5; D is ambiguous. V lost 4 bases, J lost 3 bases, and 13 bases lay in between. The CDR3 sequence is 15 residues long. The germline V gene has CDR1 LNHDA and CDR2 SQIVND (reference sequence). The CDR3 nucleotides are TGTGCCAGTAGTAGCCAAGACACCGCCAATCAGCCCCAGCATTTT. Its protein product is CASSSQDTANQPQHF.

Turning to this clone: A read error may produce the germline difference seen at one junction end. The chain carries TRBV7-7 and TRBJ2-2, with D maybe TRBD2 (5 bases). The germline gives CDR1 SSHAT, CDR2 FNYEAQ (reference sequence). The CDR3 length is 14 residues. The CDR3, as DNA: TGTGCTAGCAGCTTAGCCGGGGTCGCCGGGGAGCTGTTTTTT. Amino acid sequence: CASSLAGVAGELFF.

The gene calls are TRBV28 and TRBJ1-1; a weak D match, TRBD1 (5 bases). This CDR3 has 13 residues. Trimming cost V 6 bases and J 0 bases, with 8 bases left between them. Germline lookup yields CDR1 MDHEN and CDR2 SYDVKM. CDR3 in DNA: TGTGCCAGCAGGCGGGGGGTGAACACTGAAGCTTTCTTT. Amino acids: CASRRGVNTEAFF.

This clone was seen a handful of times. The rearrangement uses TRBV10-3 and TRBJ2-1; 9 bases map to TRBD2. Unmatched junction bases numbered 19, after V lost 10 bases and J lost 9 bases. This CDR3 comprises 16 residues. Germline CDR1 reads ENHRY; CDR2 reads SYGVKD. Here the CDR3 reads CATTNFGGGAIGEQFF. In DNA, the CDR3 is TGTGCCACCACCAACTTTGGCGGGGGGGCCATTGGTGAGCAGTTCTTC.

The V call is TRBV7-9, the J call TRBJ2-1; unclear D gene. The CDR3 covers 11 residues. V was cut by 2 bases and J by 15 bases, with 11 bases left in between. The V gene's germline CDR1 is SEHNR and CDR2 FQNEAQ (reference sequence). The CDR3 is CASSLMSLPFF. In nucleotides, the CDR3 is TGTGCCAGCAGCTTAATGAGCTTACCGTTCTTC.

The chain carries TRBV6-1 and TRBJ1-2; 8 nucleotides agree with TRBD1. The CDR3 is 15 amino acids. J gave up 0 bases and V 6 bases, and 6 bases lay outside the gene matches. Germline CDR1 MNHNS, CDR2 SASEGT. The CDR3, as DNA: TGTGCCAGCAGCCTCCGGGACAGGACTAACTATGGCTACACCTTC. This encodes CASSLRDRTNYGYTF.

This clone was picked up a small number of times. V gene TRBV5-1 combines with J gene TRBJ1-5; a possible D gene is TRBD1 (5 bases). Trimming left V 4 bases short and J 7 bases short, with 15 bases between. This CDR3 region has 14 residues. The germline gives CDR1 SGHRS, CDR2 YFSETQ. CDR3 sequence reads: CASSPLGEDQPQHF. Written as DNA, the CDR3 is TGCGCCAGCAGCCCTCTAGGGGAGGACCAGCCCCAGCATTTT.

The V and J genes are TRBV6-1 and TRBJ1-1; D is possibly TRBD1 (5 bases). Germline-derived CDR1 and CDR2 are MNHNS and SASEGT. This CDR3 spans 11 amino acids. With 0 bases removed from V and 11 bases from J, the gap between germline ends came to 7 bases. CDR3 region: CASSEARGAFF. CDR3 in DNA: TGTGCCAGCAGTGAAGCGCGGGGGGCTTTCTTT.

The rearrangement joins TRBV6-5 to TRBJ1-1; TRBD1 might be the D (5 bases). V lost 4 bases to trimming and J lost 8 bases, with 17 bases between them. The CDR3 covers 14 residues. Germline-derived CDR1 and CDR2 are MNHEY and SVGAGI. For the CDR3, the DNA is TGTGCCAGCAGTTTCACCCGGGACTTTGGGGAAGCTTTCTTT. Protein product: CASSFTRDFGEAFF.

V and J are TRBV2 and TRBJ1-4; D gene uncertain. Germline V gives CDR1 SNHLY, CDR2 FYNNEI. Deletions cut 6 bases from V and 7 bases from J, with 9 bases between. This CDR3 is 12 amino acids long. The CDR3 DNA sequence: TGTGCCAGCAGCCCTGTGGCTGAAAAACTGTTTTTT. As protein: CASSPVAEKLFF. The entire variable domain, with the rest obtained from reference TRBV2 and TRBJ1-4, is as follows: EPEVTQTPSHQVTQMGQEVILRCVPISNHLYFYWYRQILGQKVEFLVSFYNNEISEKSEIFDDQFSVERPDGSNFTLKIRSTKLEDSAMYFCASSPVAEKLFFGSGTQLSVL.

Points on this clone: Since no conserved phenylalanine or tryptophan closes the CDR3, a read error is the likely cause. The chain employs TRBV7-2 and TRBJ2-7, with D maybe TRBD1 (6 bases). V gave up 5 bases and J gave up 2 bases, with 16 bases separating them. Germline-derived CDR1 and CDR2 are SGHTA and FQGNSA. This CDR3 contains 15 residues. Written as DNA, the CDR3 is TGTGCCAGCAGCGTCCTAGGACAGTCCGCCTACGAGCAGTACCTC. It is translated as CASSVLGQSAYEQYL.

In regard to this clone: A junction end diverges from the germline sequence, so it may reflect a read error. In DNA form, the CDR3 reads TGTTCCAGCAGCTTAGGAAAACAGGCCTTCCACTATGGCTACACCTTC. Its translation: CSSSLGKQAFHYGYTF. This sequence joins TRBV7-9 and TRBJ1-2, with D possibly being TRBD1 (5 bases). The V gene's germline CDR1 is SEHNR and CDR2 FQNEAQ (reference sequence). This CDR3 region has 16 residues.

The gene calls are TRBV5-4 and TRBJ2-6; no reliable D call. Germline loops: CDR1 SGHNT, CDR2 YYREEE (reference sequence). The CDR3 is 15 residues long. Trimming took 7 bases from V and 2 from J, leaving 13 bases between them. In DNA, the CDR3 is TGTGCCAGCGAGCCAGGTGAGACTGGGGCCAACGTCCTGACTTTC. Its protein product is CASEPGETGANVLTF. Supplemented by reference TRBV5-4 and TRBJ2-6, the full variable domain reads ETGVTQSPTHLIKTRGQQVTLRCSSQSGHNTVSWYQQALGQGPQFIFQYYREEENGRGNFPPRFSGLQFPNYSSELNVNALELDDSALYLCASEPGETGANVLTFGAGSRLTVL.

This chain connects TRBV30 to TRBJ1-3; maybe TRBD1 (5 bases). Germline CDR1 and CDR2: GTSNPN and SVGIG (reference sequence). The CDR3 is made up of 15 amino acids. Trimming removed 6 bases from V and 4 bases from J, with 19 bases in between. The CDR3 spells CACQRLGEFGNTIYF. The CDR3 DNA reads as TGTGCCTGTCAGAGGTTAGGGGAATTCGGAAACACCATATATTTT.

V is TRBV5-1 and J is TRBJ1-1, with D possibly matching TRBD1 (5 bases). Germline V gene data show CDR1 as SGHRS and CDR2 as YFSETQ. This CDR3 region has 15 residues. Trimming removed 0 bases from V and 0 bases from J, with 9 bases in between. The CDR3 sequence: CASSLVGGMNTEAFF. The CDR3 DNA reads as TGCGCCAGCAGCTTGGTCGGGGGTATGAACACTGAAGCTTTCTTT.

Regarding this clone: Within the sample, other DNA sequences also encode this same CDR3. The chain joins TRBV5-1 to TRBJ1-3; D not resolved. CDR1 SGHRS and CDR2 YFSETQ come from the germline V gene. V gave up 0 bases and J gave up 0 bases, with 7 bases separating them. The CDR3 consists of 15 residues. The CDR3 reads CASSLDRFSGNTIYF. The DNA for the CDR3 is TGCGCCAGCAGCTTGGACAGATTCTCTGGAAACACCATATATTTT.

The gene calls are TRBV28 and TRBJ1-1; tentative D call: TRBD1 (6 bases). The germline CDR1 and CDR2 sequences are MDHEN and SYDVKM. This CDR3 is 10 amino acids long. V was trimmed by 10 bases and J by 8 bases, leaving 11 bases between them. The DNA for the CDR3 is TGTGCCACCGGTCAGGGGGAAGCTTTCTTT. It codes for CATGQGEAFF.

This chain connects TRBV7-9 to TRBJ1-3; TRBD1 matches 10 bases. Germline values: CDR1 SEHNR, CDR2 FQNEAQ (reference sequence). Losses at the gene ends were 5 bases for V and 3 bases for J; bases not matched to a gene: 10. The CDR3 sequence is 17 residues long. For the CDR3, the DNA is TGTGCCAGCAGCGACCGACAGGGGGCACGAGATGGAAACACCATATATTTT. Residues: CASSDRQGARDGNTIYF.

This clone appeared a few times. The rearrangement uses TRBV2 and TRBJ1-1; 11 positions agree with TRBD1. J was trimmed by 4 bases and V by 3 bases; bases with no gene match: 4. The CDR3 contains 15 residues. The germline CDR1 and CDR2 sequences are SNHLY and FYNNEI. CDR3: CASSELGTGGTEAFF. DNA for the CDR3: TGTGCCAGCAGTGAGCTGGGGACAGGGGGCACTGAAGCTTTCTTT.

The chain joins TRBV18 to TRBJ1-1; TRBD1 matches at 9 bases. CDR3 length equals 16 residues. Germline lookup yields CDR1 KGHSH and CDR2 LQKENI. J was trimmed by 7 bases and V by 3 bases; bases with no gene match: 12. CDR3 residues: CASSPSLWTGANEAFF. CDR3 coding DNA: TGTGCCAGCTCACCTTCCCTGTGGACAGGGGCGAATGAAGCTTTCTTT.

The table lists this clone with a few counts. This chain connects TRBV10-3 to TRBJ1-1; D might be TRBD1 (5 bases). The CDR3 is 13 amino acids. Trimming cost V 2 bases and J 4 bases, with 8 bases left between them. CDR1 and CDR2 (germline): ENHRY, SYGVKD. CDR3 protein: CAISEQGSTEAFF. For the CDR3, the DNA is TGTGCCATCAGTGAGCAGGGTAGCACTGAAGCTTTCTTT.

The V gene is TRBV30, the J gene TRBJ2-1; 7 bases match TRBD2. CDR3 length: 12 residues. CDR1 and CDR2 (germline): GTSNPN, SVGIG (reference sequence). Losses at the gene ends were 5 bases for V and 9 bases for J; bases not matched to a gene: 7. The CDR3 loop is CAWGRLAGEQFF. CDR3 DNA sequence: TGTGCCTGGGGCAGACTAGCCGGTGAGCAGTTCTTC.